These 16 T cell receptor beta chains share one sample of origin, sequenced in a study of blood T cell repertoires in COVID-19. Produced via immunoSEQ multiplex PCR; TCRdb's table is partial and in-frame only. The sample has 100,000 to 150,000 clones, approximately 87% seen once. Material: peripheral blood. These receptors were collected from a woman aged 60-75 years with acute or convalescent COVID-19.

The gene calls are TRBV6-5 and TRBJ2-2, with TRBD1 matching over 10 bases. CDR1 is MNHEY, CDR2 SVGAGI, per germline. This CDR3 has 15 residues. V lost 6 bases to trimming and J lost 5 bases; unmatched junction nucleotides: 6. The CDR3 sequence is CASRPGTGVTGELFF. CDR3 in DNA: TGTGCCAGCAGACCCGGGACAGGGGTTACCGGGGAGCTGTTTTTT.

The J gene is TRBJ2-1, the V gene TRBV11-1; 9 bases match TRBD2. The germline V gene encodes CDR1 SGHAT and CDR2 FQDESV (reference sequence). V trimming: 4 bases; J trimming: 6 bases; junction bases outside the gene matches: 4. This CDR3 contains 14 residues. This CDR3 is CASSWTSASNEQFF. The CDR3 nucleotides read TGTGCCAGCAGCTGGACTAGCGCGTCCAATGAGCAGTTCTTC. The complete variable domain, with remaining parts taken from reference TRBV11-1 and TRBJ2-1, reads EAEVAQSPRYKITEKSQAVAFWCDPISGHATLYWYRQILGQGPELLVQFQDESVVDDSQLPKDRFSAERLKGVDSTLKIQPAELGDSAMYLCASSWTSASNEQFFGPGTRLTVL.

This rearrangement joins TRBV6-5 to TRBJ2-1, with 9 positions matching TRBD2. V shed 5 bases, J shed 4 bases, and the junction held 3 bases outside the gene matches. Germline V gives CDR1 MNHEY, CDR2 SVGAGI. This CDR3 contains 14 residues. CDR3 protein: CASSIAGVYNEQFF. The DNA of the CDR3 is TGTGCCAGCAGTATAGCGGGAGTATACAATGAGCAGTTCTTC.

This clone is a singleton in its sample. The rearrangement joins TRBV11-2 to TRBJ2-5; unclear D gene. CDR3 size: 11 residues. Germline V gives CDR1 SGHAT, CDR2 FQNNGV. Trimming removed 4 bases at V and 2 bases at J, with 2 bases between. For the CDR3, the DNA is TGTGCCAGCAGCTCGCAAGAGACCCAGTACTTC. Translated: CASSSQETQYF.

This chain uses TRBV30 with TRBJ1-6, with a possible D match to TRBD1 (5 bases). This CDR3 has 13 residues. Germline CDR1 is GTSNPN and CDR2 is SVGIG (reference sequence). V shed 1 base and J shed 13 bases, with 14 bases lying between them. The CDR3: CAWSGAGRAPLHF. The CDR3 DNA is TGTGCCTGGAGTGGTGCGGGACGAGCGCCCCTCCACTTT. The full variable domain, with the rest looked up from reference TRBV30 and TRBJ1-6, is SQTIHQWPATLVQPVGSPLSLECTVEGTSNPNLYWYRQAAGRGLQLLFYSVGIGQISSEVPQNLSASRPQDRQFILSSKKLLLSDSGFYLCAWSGAGRAPLHFGNGTRLTVT.

This clone appeared once. The chain couples TRBV19 to TRBJ1-2; maybe TRBD1 (5 bases). Germline-derived CDR1 and CDR2 are LNHDA and SQIVND (reference sequence). The CDR3 covers 17 residues. Trimming removed 3 bases from V and 4 bases from J, with 21 bases in between. The CDR3, as DNA: TGTGCCAGTAGTATTCGGGTTGGAGGAGGGGAAGCCTATGGCTACACCTTC. It is translated as CASSIRVGGGEAYGYTF.

The chain is built from TRBV24-1 and TRBJ1-2; TRBD1 is a possible D gene (6 bases). In germline, CDR1 is KGHDR, CDR2 SFDVKD. Between the trimmed V and J ends, which lost 5 bases and 4 bases, there was a span of 10 bases. CDR3 length: 13 residues. This CDR3 is CATSVDRSYGYTF. CDR3 nucleotide sequence: TGTGCCACCAGTGTCGACAGGTCCTATGGCTACACCTTC.

V usage is TRBV29-1 and J usage is TRBJ2-3, with TRBD2 matching over 14 bases. The CDR3 spans 16 residues. V was pared by 4 bases and J by 4 bases, with 7 bases of the junction left unmatched. Germline CDR1 and CDR2: SQVTM and ANQGSEA. The CDR3 DNA reads TGCAGCGTTGCATTCGGACTAGCGGGAGGCGCAGATACGCAGTATTTT. It yields the protein CSVAFGLAGGADTQYF.

The chain couples TRBV6-2 or TRBV6-3 to TRBJ2-1, with D tentatively TRBD2 (5 bases). V was shortened by 2 bases and J by 3 bases, with 11 bases between the two germline ends. From germline, CDR1 is MNHEY and CDR2 SVGEGT. The CDR3 has 15 residues. For the CDR3, the DNA is TGTGCCAGCAGTTACGCCCCCCGGGACTACAATGAGCAGTTCTTC. This encodes CASSYAPRDYNEQFF.

J is TRBJ1-3 and V is TRBV6-2 or TRBV6-3, with 8 bases fitting TRBD1. The CDR3 has 16 amino acids. Germline V lookup: CDR1 MNHEY, CDR2 SVGEGT. V shed 5 bases, J shed 4 bases, and the junction held 10 bases outside the gene matches. CDR3 in amino acids: CASSAEDRARGNTIYF. CDR3 DNA sequence: TGTGCCAGCAGTGCCGAGGACAGGGCTCGCGGAAACACCATATATTTT.

CDR3 sequence: CASSHRVNYGYTF. CDR3 nucleotides: TGTGCCAGCAGCCACAGGGTTAACTATGGCTACACCTTC. The chain combines TRBV5-6 with TRBJ1-2; TRBD1 is a possible D gene (6 bases). Germline CDR1 is SGHDT and CDR2 is YYEEEE. The CDR3 contains 13 residues. V was shortened by 4 bases and J by 1 base, with 8 bases between the two germline ends.

The V gene is TRBV18, the J gene TRBJ1-1; 7 bases fit TRBD1. The CDR3 extends over 15 amino acids. With 0 bases clipped from V and 2 bases from J, the junction kept 3 bases outside the gene matches. Germline CDR1 and CDR2: KGHSH and LQKENI. CDR3 amino acids: CASSPPTGINTEAFF. CDR3 in DNA: TGTGCCAGCTCACCACCGACAGGGATCAACACTGAAGCTTTCTTT.

V gene TRBV28 combines with J gene TRBJ1-2; 7 positions agree with TRBD1. CDR3 size: 15 residues. CDR1 and CDR2 from the germline V gene are MDHEN and SYDVKM. Unmatched junction bases numbered 13, after V lost 6 bases and J lost 6 bases. The CDR3 reads CASRSPGQKLNGYTF. Here the CDR3 DNA reads TGTGCCAGCAGATCACCGGGACAGAAGCTGAATGGCTACACCTTC.

The chain uses TRBV11-2 and TRBJ1-5; tentatively, D is TRBD1 (6 bases). Germline CDR1 reads SGHAT; CDR2 reads FQNNGV. This CDR3 region has 13 residues. With 5 bases removed from V and 4 bases from J, the gap between germline ends came to 9 bases. The CDR3 here is CASSKDSNQPQHF. In DNA, the CDR3 is TGTGCCAGCAGCAAGGACAGTAATCAGCCCCAGCATTTT. Filled out from reference TRBV11-2 and TRBJ1-5, the complete variable domain reads EAGVAQSPRYKIIEKRQSVAFWCNPISGHATLYWYQQILGQGPKLLIQFQNNGVVDDSQLPKDRFSAERLKGVDSTLKIQPAKLEDSAVYLCASSKDSNQPQHFGDGTRLSIL.

Only a few counts were recorded for this clone. At one end the junction does not follow the germline gene, possibly because of a read error. CDR3 sequence reads: CASSLTGTAQETQYF. CDR3 nucleotides: TGTGCCAGCAGCCTAACAGGGACAGCACAAGAGACCCAGTACTTC. This chain joins TRBV7-3 and TRBJ2-5; 7 bases are a match to TRBD1. Germline CDR1 reads SGHTA; CDR2 reads FQGTGA. The CDR3 contains 15 residues.

The table lists this clone with a few counts. The chain joins TRBV27 to TRBJ1-1; 9 bases are shared with TRBD1. V lost 6 bases to trimming and J lost 4 bases; unmatched junction nucleotides: 0. The CDR3 consists of 12 residues. Germline V gene lookup returns CDR1 MNHEY and CDR2 SMNVEV (reference sequence). CDR3 sequence (DNA): TGTGCCAGCAGGACAGGGGGCACTGAAGCTTTCTTT. Translating it yields CASRTGGTEAFF.